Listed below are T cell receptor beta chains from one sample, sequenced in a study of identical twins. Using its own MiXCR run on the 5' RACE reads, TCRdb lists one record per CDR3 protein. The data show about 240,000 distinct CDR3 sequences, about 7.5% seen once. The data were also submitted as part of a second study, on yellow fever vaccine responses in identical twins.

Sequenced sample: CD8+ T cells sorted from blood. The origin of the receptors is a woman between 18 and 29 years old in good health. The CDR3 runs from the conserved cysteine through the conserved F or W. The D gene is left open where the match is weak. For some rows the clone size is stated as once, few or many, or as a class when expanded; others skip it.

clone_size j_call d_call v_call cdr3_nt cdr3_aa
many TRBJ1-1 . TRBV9 TGTGCCAGCAGCCCTCCGAGCGACCCGAACACTGAAGCTTTCTTT CASSPPSDPNTEAFF
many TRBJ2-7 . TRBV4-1 TGCGCCAGCAGCCAAGGGACGGGACCCACCTACGAGCAGTACTTC CASSQGTGPTYEQYF
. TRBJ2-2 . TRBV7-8 TGTGCCAGCAGCCCCAGGGGTAGTATTCCCCGCGGGGAGCTGTTTTTT CASSPRGSIPRGELFF
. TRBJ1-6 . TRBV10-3 TGTGCCATCAGACCGACAGATGGGAATTCACCCCTCCACTTT CAIRPTDGNSPLHF
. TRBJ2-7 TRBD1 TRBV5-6 TGTGCCAGCAGCTTTCGGACAGGCCTCTACGAGCAGTACTTC CASSFRTGLYEQYF
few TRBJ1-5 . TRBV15 TGTGCCACCAGCAGGTACCGGGACACTGATCAGCCCCAGCATTTT CATSRYRDTDQPQHF
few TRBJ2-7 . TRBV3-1 TGTGCCAGCAGCCAAGAGGGGGGGATTAACAGGGACCCCCCTTACGAGCAGTACTTC CASSQEGGINRDPPYEQYF
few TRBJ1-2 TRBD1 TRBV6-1 TGTGCCAGCAGTGGGCAGGGGGGTTATAATGGCTACACCTTC CASSGQGGYNGYTF
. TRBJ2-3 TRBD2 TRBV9 TGTGCCAGCAGCGTAAAGAGCGGGGGGGGGCTAGATACGCAGTATTTT CASSVKSGGGLDTQYF
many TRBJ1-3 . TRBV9 TGTGCCAGCAGCGTGTCAGGCGTCTCTGGAAACACCATATATTTT CASSVSGVSGNTIYF
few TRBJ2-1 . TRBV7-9 TGTGCCAGCAGCCCCGTGGCGGGGAACTCCAATGAGCAGTTCTTC CASSPVAGNSNEQFF
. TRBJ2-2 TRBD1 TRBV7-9 TGTGCCAGCAGCCCGCGACAGGGCCCCGGGGAGCTGTTTTTT CASSPRQGPGELFF
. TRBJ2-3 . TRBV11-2 TGTGCCAGCAGCTTAGGACATCGAGAGGATACGCAGTATTTT CASSLGHREDTQYF
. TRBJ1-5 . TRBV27 TGTGCCAGCAGCGAGGGGCAGGCCAATCAGCCCCAGCATTTT CASSEGQANQPQHF
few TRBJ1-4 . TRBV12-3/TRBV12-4 TGTGCCAGCAGAGAACCGGGACAAAGTAATGAAAAACTGTTTTTT CASREPGQSNEKLFF
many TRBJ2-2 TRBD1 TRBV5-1 TGCGCCAGCAGCTTGACAGGGGGCCTCGCGAACACCGGGGAGCTGTTTTTT CASSLTGGLANTGELFF
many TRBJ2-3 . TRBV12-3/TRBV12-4 TGTGCCAGCAGTTTAAATGGGGGGCAGGCAGATACGCAGTATTTT CASSLNGGQADTQYF
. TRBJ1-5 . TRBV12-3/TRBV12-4 TGTGCCAGCAGTTTGTCCAGGGCAGTCGATCAGCCCCAGCATTTT CASSLSRAVDQPQHF
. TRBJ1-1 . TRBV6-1 TGTGCCACTAGGAGTTACGAACAGAACACTGAAGCTTTCTTT CATRSYEQNTEAFF
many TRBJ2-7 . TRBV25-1 TGTGCCAGCAGTGCGGGTGCCTACGAGCAGTACTTC CASSAGAYEQYF
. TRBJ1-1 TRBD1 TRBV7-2 TGTGCCAGCAGCCTTGGGACAGGGGGTGAAGCTTTCTTT CASSLGTGGEAFF
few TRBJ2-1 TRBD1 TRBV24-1 TGTGCCACCAGTGATTTCTTAGGACAGGGGACCAGTGAGCAGTTCTTC CATSDFLGQGTSEQFF
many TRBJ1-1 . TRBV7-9 TGTGCCAGCAGCTTATCCTATGGACAGAACACTGAAGCTTTCTTT CASSLSYGQNTEAFF
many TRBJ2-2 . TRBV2 TGTGCCAGCAGTGATACGGACGCCCGCCTAACCGGGGAGCTGTTTTTT CASSDTDARLTGELFF
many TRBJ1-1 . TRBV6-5 TGTGCCAGCAGTTACCGAGAGGTGGCGAATGAAGCTTTCTTT CASSYREVANEAFF
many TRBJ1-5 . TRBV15 TGTGCCACCAGCAGAGTTCCTAAATACGCCCTAGATCAGCCCCAGCATTTT CATSRVPKYALDQPQHF
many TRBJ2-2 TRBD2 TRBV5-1 TGCGCCAGCAGCTGGAGTTCTAGCGGGGGCCAGAACACCGGGGAGCTGTTTTTT CASSWSSSGGQNTGELFF
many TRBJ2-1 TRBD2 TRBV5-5 TGTGCCAGCAGCAACCCACCGGGACTACGCTACAATGAGCAGTTCTTC CASSNPPGLRYNEQFF
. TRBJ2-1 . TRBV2 TGTGCCAGCAGTGAAAGGCGGAACCTGCTTGAGCAGTTCTTC CASSERRNLLEQFF
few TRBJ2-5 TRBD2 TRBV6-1 TGTGCCAGCAGGTCCCCGGGGGGACCACAAGAGACCCAGTACTTC CASRSPGGPQETQYF
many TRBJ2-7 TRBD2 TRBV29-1 TGCAGCATCGGACTAGCGGGAGGGCTCGAGCAGTACTTC CSIGLAGGLEQYF
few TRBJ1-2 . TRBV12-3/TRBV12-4 TGTGCCAGCAGTTTACTGGACAGAGACTTCTATGGCTACACCTTC CASSLLDRDFYGYTF
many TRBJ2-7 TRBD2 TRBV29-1 TGCAGCGTTGAAGGGGCTACTAGCGGACCTGCCTACGAGCAGTACTTC CSVEGATSGPAYEQYF
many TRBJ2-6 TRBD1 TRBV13 TGTGCCAGCGTTACAGGGGCCCGCTCTGGGGCCAACGTCCTGACTTTC CASVTGARSGANVLTF
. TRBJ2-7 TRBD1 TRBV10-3 TGTGCCATCAGTGAGCAACGGACAGGGGGGGGTTACGAGCAGCACTTC CAISEQRTGGGYEQHF
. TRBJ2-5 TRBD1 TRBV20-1 TGCAGTGCTAGAGGTGCCGGGACAGGGGAAGAGACCCAGTACTTC CSARGAGTGEETQYF